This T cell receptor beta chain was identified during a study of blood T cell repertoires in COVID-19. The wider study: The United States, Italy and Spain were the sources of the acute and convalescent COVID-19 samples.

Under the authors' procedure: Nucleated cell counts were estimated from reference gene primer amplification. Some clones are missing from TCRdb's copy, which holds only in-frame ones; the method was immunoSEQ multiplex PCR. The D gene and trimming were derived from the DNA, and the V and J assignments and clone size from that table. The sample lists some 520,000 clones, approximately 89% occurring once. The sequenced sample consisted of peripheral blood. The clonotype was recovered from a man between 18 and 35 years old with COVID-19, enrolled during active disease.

DNA of the CDR3: TGTGCCAGCAGCTTAAGCGTGGCCACCGGGGAGCTGTTTTTT. It codes for CASSLSVATGELFF. V gene TRBV7-2 combines with J gene TRBJ2-2; no clear D. CDR3 length: 14 residues. The V gene lost 2 bases and the J gene lost 4 bases, with 8 bases spanning the gap. Germline V gives CDR1 SGHTA, CDR2 FQGNSA.